This entry is about one T cell receptor (beta chain). The protocol was immunoSEQ multiplex PCR, while the TCRdb copy is restricted to in-frame clones and leaves out a portion. The table has about 210,000 clones, about four fifths seen once. The sample belongs to a study of blood T cell repertoires in COVID-19. As for the study in general: The United States, Italy and Spain were the sources of the acute and convalescent COVID-19 samples.

The CDR3 length is 12 residues. With 3 bases removed from V and 10 bases from J, the gap between germline ends came to 10 bases. The sequence was collected from a woman aged 45-65 years with acute or convalescent COVID-19. Specimen: peripheral blood. This chain joins TRBV12-3 or TRBV12-4 and TRBJ2-1, with D hard to call. The CDR3: CASSFSSHEQFF. CDR3 nucleotides: TGTGCCAGCAGTTTCTCCAGTCACGAGCAGTTCTTC.